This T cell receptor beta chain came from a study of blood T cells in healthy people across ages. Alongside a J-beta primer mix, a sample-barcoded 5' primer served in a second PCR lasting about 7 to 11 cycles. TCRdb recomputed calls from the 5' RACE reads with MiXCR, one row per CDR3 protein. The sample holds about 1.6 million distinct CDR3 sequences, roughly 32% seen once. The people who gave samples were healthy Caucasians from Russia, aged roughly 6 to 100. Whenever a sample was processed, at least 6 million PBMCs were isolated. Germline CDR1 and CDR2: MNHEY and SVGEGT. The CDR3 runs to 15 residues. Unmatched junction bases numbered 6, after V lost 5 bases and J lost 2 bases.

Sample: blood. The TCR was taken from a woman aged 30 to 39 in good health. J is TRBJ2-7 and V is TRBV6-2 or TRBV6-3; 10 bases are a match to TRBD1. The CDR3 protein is CASSTGQGGAYEQYF. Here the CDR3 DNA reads TGTGCCAGCAGTACCGGACAGGGGGGGGCCTACGAGCAGTACTTC.